A selection of T cell receptor beta chains follows, all from one sample in a study of blood T cell repertoires in COVID-19. This table comes from immunoSEQ multiplex PCR, and its TCRdb copy is limited to in-frame clones, with some not included. This table holds under 350,000 clones, around 88% found once. The specimen was peripheral blood. The origin of the receptors is a middle-aged man with acute or convalescent COVID-19. Each CDR3 is given with its conserved first and last residue. D genes are given only for firm matches. Clone size is shown for a subset of rows, as once, few, many or a class of expanded clone.

V: TRBV3-1/TRBV3-2
J: TRBJ1-5
D: .
size: .
CDR3: CASSQGRGGFQAQHF
DNA: TGTGCCAGCAGCCAAGGGAGGGGCGGCTTCCAGGCCCAGCATTTT

V: TRBV10-3
J: TRBJ2-7
D: TRBD1
size: .
CDR3: CAISGGTVYEQYF
DNA: TGTGCCATCAGTGGAGGGACAGTTTACGAGCAGTACTTC

V: TRBV19
J: TRBJ2-1
D: TRBD1
size: .
CDR3: CASSSGQGISYNEQFF
DNA: TGTGCCAGTAGTTCGGGACAGGGAATCTCCTACAATGAGCAGTTCTTC

V: TRBV12-3/TRBV12-4
J: TRBJ1-1
D: .
size: .
CDR3: CASSLWQNTEAFF
DNA: TGTGCCAGCAGTTTATGGCAGAACACTGAAGCTTTCTTT

V: TRBV5-1
J: TRBJ1-1
D: .
size: .
CDR3: CASSLVLGGTEAFF
DNA: TGCGCCAGCAGCTTGGTTCTGGGAGGGACTGAAGCTTTCTTT

V: TRBV7-9
J: TRBJ2-1
D: TRBD1
size: .
CDR3: CASSFGQGAMNEQFF
DNA: TGTGCCAGCAGCTTCGGACAGGGGGCGATGAATGAGCAGTTCTTC

V: TRBV6-6
J: TRBJ2-7
D: TRBD1
size: .
CDR3: CASSRQGNHEQYF
DNA: TGTGCCAGCAGTCGACAGGGGAACCACGAGCAGTACTTC

V: TRBV24-1
J: TRBJ1-2
D: .
size: .
CDR3: CATSDGDAGGYTF
DNA: TGTGCCACCAGTGACGGGGATGCCGGAGGCTACACCTTC

V: TRBV6-4
J: TRBJ2-3
D: TRBD2
size: .
CDR3: CASSERGAPTDTQYF
DNA: TGTGCCAGCAGTGAGCGGGGGGCCCCCACAGATACGCAGTATTTT

V: TRBV5-4
J: TRBJ1-5
D: .
size: .
CDR3: CASSFGVNQPQHF
DNA: TGTGCCAGCAGCTTCGGGGTAAATCAGCCCCAGCATTTT

V: TRBV5-1
J: TRBJ1-4
D: TRBD1
size: .
CDR3: CASQPGTGKEKLFF
DNA: TGCGCCAGTCAACCCGGGACAGGGAAAGAAAAACTGTTTTTT

V: TRBV19
J: TRBJ1-1
D: TRBD1
size: .
CDR3: CASIRQGNTEAFF
DNA: TGTGCCAGTATCCGACAGGGGAACACTGAAGCTTTCTTT

V: TRBV27
J: TRBJ2-7
D: .
size: .
CDR3: CASTTYSGTATREQYF
DNA: TGTGCCAGCACCACCTATTCCGGGACTGCTACCCGCGAGCAGTACTTC

V: TRBV5-1
J: TRBJ2-7
D: TRBD2
size: .
CDR3: CASSSSTSAAYEQYF
DNA: TGCGCCAGCAGCTCTTCGACTAGCGCCGCCTACGAGCAGTACTTC

V: TRBV6-1
J: TRBJ2-7
D: TRBD1
size: .
CDR3: CASSVGPGQGYFEQYF
DNA: TGTGCCAGCAGTGTGGGTCCGGGACAGGGGTATTTCGAGCAGTACTTC

V: TRBV11-2
J: TRBJ2-7
D: TRBD1
size: .
CDR3: CASSLGDSYEQYF
DNA: TGTGCCAGCAGCTTAGGGGACAGCTACGAGCAGTACTTC

V: TRBV19
J: TRBJ1-1
D: TRBD1
size: .
CDR3: CATRGTEAFF
DNA: TGTGCCACCAGGGGGACTGAAGCTTTCTTT

V: TRBV24-1
J: TRBJ2-3
D: .
size: .
CDR3: CATSDPGLGGDTQYF
DNA: TGTGCCACCAGTGATCCAGGCCTGGGGGGAGATACGCAGTATTTT

V: TRBV10-3
J: TRBJ2-2
D: .
size: .
CDR3: CATHHIPNTGELFF
DNA: TGTGCCACCCATCACATCCCGAACACCGGGGAGCTGTTTTTT

V: TRBV19
J: TRBJ1-6
D: TRBD1
size: .
CDR3: CASSIGTVNSPLHF
DNA: TGTGCCAGTAGTATCGGGACAGTAAATTCACCCCTCCACTTT

V: TRBV6-5
J: TRBJ2-1
D: .
size: .
CDR3: CASSFIPTSTNEQFF
DNA: TGTGCCAGCAGTTTCATCCCTACTAGCACTAATGAGCAGTTCTTC

V: TRBV7-2
J: TRBJ1-1
D: TRBD1
size: .
CDR3: CASSPSVAGTGRAAFF
DNA: TGTGCCAGCAGCCCCTCAGTCGCCGGGACAGGGAGGGCAGCTTTCTTT

V: TRBV9
J: TRBJ2-1
D: TRBD1
size: .
CDR3: CASSVDTGGVYNEQFF
DNA: TGTGCCAGCAGCGTAGACACAGGGGGAGTTTACAATGAGCAGTTCTTC

V: TRBV19
J: TRBJ2-7
D: .
size: .
CDR3: CASSIGSAAYEQYF
DNA: TGTGCCAGTAGTATAGGTTCCGCAGCCTACGAGCAGTACTTC

V: TRBV5-1
J: TRBJ2-3
D: .
size: .
CDR3: CASSLVPQKDTQYF
DNA: TGCGCCAGCAGCTTGGTACCTCAGAAAGATACGCAGTATTTT

V: TRBV28
J: TRBJ1-5
D: .
size: .
CDR3: CASSSPGKPQHF
DNA: TGTGCCAGCAGTTCCCCGGGGAAGCCCCAGCATTTT

V: TRBV2
J: TRBJ2-3
D: TRBD1
size: once
CDR3: CASNSQGTDTQYF
DNA: TGTGCCAGCAATTCACAGGGGACAGATACGCAGTATTTT

V: TRBV19
J: TRBJ1-4
D: .
size: .
CDR3: CASKVLGDEKLFF
DNA: TGTGCCAGTAAGGTCCTAGGAGATGAAAAACTGTTTTTT